The clone carrying this TCR beta chain has only a few counts. These data originate in a study of early T cells in non-severe SARS-CoV-2 infection. One entry per CDR3 protein results from TCRdb running MiXCR on the 5' RACE reads. The sample lists roughly 70,000 distinct CDR3 sequences, more than 15% seen once, with roughly 8.2% in the top ten. V was clipped by 5 bases and J by 6 bases; unmatched bases: 4. The V gene's germline CDR1 is SGHVS and CDR2 FQNEAQ. There are 13 residues in the CDR3. The rearrangement joins TRBV7-8 to TRBJ2-1; 7 positions agree with TRBD2. The sample consisted of whole blood, taken at baseline. The sequence derives from an adult who was a healthcare worker with PCR-confirmed SARS-CoV-2 infection or an uninfected control (not recorded which). The CDR3 loop reads CASSPGLVNEQFF. DNA of the CDR3: TGTGCCAGCAGCCCCGGACTAGTCAATGAGCAGTTCTTC.